Relative to its sample, the clone carrying this TCR beta chain is medium-sized. After removal of 2 bases from V and 9 bases from J, the junction contained 2 bases not matched to a gene. In germline, CDR1 is SGHRS, CDR2 YFSETQ. This CDR3 has 15 amino acids. The sample comes from a study of T cells after yellow fever vaccination. UMIs were added to TCR cDNA along with a universal primer site when it was made by 5'RACE template switching. TCRdb re-derived calls from the 5' RACE reads in MiXCR, one entry per CDR3 protein. The table lists some 9,600 distinct CDR3 sequences, 4% to 6% of them singletons. Study conclusions and caveats: Among primary-vaccination clones, most reappeared after the booster, at 96% for CD4 and about 90% for CD8.

This receptor was identified in a man between 18 and 29 years old who received the YFV17D yellow fever vaccine. The specimen comprised PBMCs, either bulk or a sorted T-cell subset (CD4+, CD8+, memory, or dextramer-sorted; not recorded which), sampled approximately 15 days after the first yellow fever vaccination. The V and J genes are TRBV5-1 and TRBJ2-1; TRBD2 matches 16 bases. The CDR3 DNA reads as TGCGCCAGCAGCTTAGGGACTAGCGGGGGGGGTGAGCAGTTCTTC. Its translation is CASSLGTSGGGEQFF. Full variable domain (rest looked up from reference TRBV5-1 and TRBJ2-1): KAGVTQTPRYLIKTRGQQVTLSCSPISGHRSVSWYQQTPGQGLQFLFEYFSETQRNKGNFPGRFSGRQFSNSRSEMNVSTLELGDSALYLCASSLGTSGGGEQFFGPGTRLTVL.